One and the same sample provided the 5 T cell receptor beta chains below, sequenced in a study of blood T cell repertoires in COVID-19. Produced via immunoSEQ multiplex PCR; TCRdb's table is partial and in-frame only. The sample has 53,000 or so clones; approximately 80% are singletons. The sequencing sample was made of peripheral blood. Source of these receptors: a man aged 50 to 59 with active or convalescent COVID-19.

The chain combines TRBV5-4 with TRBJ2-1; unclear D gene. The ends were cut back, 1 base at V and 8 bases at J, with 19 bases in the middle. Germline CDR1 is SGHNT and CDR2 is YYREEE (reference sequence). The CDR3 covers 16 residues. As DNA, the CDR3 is TGTGCCAGCAGCTTGCTCATCGGTAGAGTCGAACATGAGCAGTTCTTC. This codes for CASSLLIGRVEHEQFF.

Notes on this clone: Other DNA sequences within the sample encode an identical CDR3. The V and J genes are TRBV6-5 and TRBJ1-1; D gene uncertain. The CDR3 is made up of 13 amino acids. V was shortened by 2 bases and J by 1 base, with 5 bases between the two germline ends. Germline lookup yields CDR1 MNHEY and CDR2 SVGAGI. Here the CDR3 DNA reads TGTGCCAGCAGTTACGGGCAGAACACTGAAGCTTTCTTT. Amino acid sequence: CASSYGQNTEAFF.

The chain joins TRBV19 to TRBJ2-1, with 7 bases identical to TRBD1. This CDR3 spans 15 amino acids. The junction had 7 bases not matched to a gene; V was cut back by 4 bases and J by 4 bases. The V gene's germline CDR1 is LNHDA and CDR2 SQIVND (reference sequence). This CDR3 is CASSSPGTVYNEQFF. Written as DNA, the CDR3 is TGTGCCAGTAGTAGCCCCGGGACAGTATACAATGAGCAGTTCTTC.

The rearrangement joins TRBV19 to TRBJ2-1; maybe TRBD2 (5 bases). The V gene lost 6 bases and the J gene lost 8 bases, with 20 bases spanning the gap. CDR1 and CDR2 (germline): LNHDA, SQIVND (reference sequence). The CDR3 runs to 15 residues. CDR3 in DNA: TGTGCCAGTAGCCTTGGGCGGGCACTTGGGGATGAGCAGTTCTTC. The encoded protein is CASSLGRALGDEQFF.

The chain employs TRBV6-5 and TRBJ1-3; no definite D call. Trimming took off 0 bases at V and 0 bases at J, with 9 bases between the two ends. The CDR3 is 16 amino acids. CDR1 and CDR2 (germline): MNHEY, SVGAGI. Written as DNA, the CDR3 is TGTGCCAGCAGTTACTCGTCCCTAAGCTCTGGAAACACCATATATTTT. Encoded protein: CASSYSSLSSGNTIYF.